This paragraph reports one T cell receptor beta chain. Looked up from germline, CDR1 is LNHDA and CDR2 is SQIVND (reference sequence). The V end was cut by 6 bases, the J end by 7 bases, with 16 bases between. The CDR3 totals 14 residues. Original data processing: Amplified reference gene primers provided the basis for estimating nucleated cell counts. Profiled with immunoSEQ multiplex PCR; TCRdb holds only in-frame clones, not every one. V and J calls and clone size are given by that table; D and trimming were obtained from the DNA. The sample carries about 110,000 clones, approximately 80% recorded once. This entry comes from a study of blood T cell repertoires in COVID-19. At the level of the study: The United States, Italy and Spain were the sources of the acute and convalescent COVID-19 samples. PBMCs, B-cell-depleted T cells, or T cells were the source of the cDNA or gDNA that made up the material.

Sequencing was performed on peripheral blood. The chain joins TRBV19 to TRBJ1-5; the D gene is possibly TRBD1 (6 bases). This TCR was sampled from a woman aged 60-70 years with acute or convalescent COVID-19. For the CDR3, the DNA is TGTGCCAGTAGCCAACAGGGCCGAGAACAGCCCCAGCATTTT. This codes for CASSQQGREQPQHF. The variable domain in full, with the rest retrieved from reference TRBV19 and TRBJ1-5, is DGGITQSPKYLFRKEGQNVTLSCEQNLNHDAMYWYRQDPGQGLRLIYYSQIVNDFQKGDIAEGYSVSREKKESFPLTVTSAQKNPTAFYLCASSQQGREQPQHFGDGTRLSIL.